This T cell receptor (beta chain) was profiled in a study of blood T cell repertoires in COVID-19. Study-wide background: PBMCs, B-cell-depleted T cells, or T cells were the source of the cDNA or gDNA that made up the material.

Notes on this clone: This specimen includes other DNA sequences encoding the same CDR3.

Method: immunoSEQ multiplex PCR; TCRdb's copy keeps in-frame clones and lacks some. This sample has about 480,000 clones, with 75% to 90% found just once. Germline CDR1 and CDR2: KGHSH and LQKENI. This CDR3 is built from 15 residues. J was trimmed by 5 bases and V by 3 bases; bases with no gene match: 5. The chain has TRBV18 and TRBJ2-2; TRBD1 aligns across 8 bases. The clonotype comes from a man between 18 and 29 years old with COVID-19, enrolled during active disease. Sequencing was performed on peripheral blood. The CDR3 loop is CASSPGTGGTGELFF. The CDR3 DNA is TGTGCCAGCTCACCTGGGACAGGAGGTACCGGGGAGCTGTTTTTT.